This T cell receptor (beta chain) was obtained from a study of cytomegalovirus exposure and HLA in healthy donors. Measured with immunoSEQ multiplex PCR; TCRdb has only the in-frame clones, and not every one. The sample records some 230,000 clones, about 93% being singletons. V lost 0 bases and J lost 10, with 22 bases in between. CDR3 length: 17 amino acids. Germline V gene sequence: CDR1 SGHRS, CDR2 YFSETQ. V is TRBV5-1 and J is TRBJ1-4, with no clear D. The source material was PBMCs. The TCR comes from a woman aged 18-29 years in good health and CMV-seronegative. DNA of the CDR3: TGCGCCAGCAGCTTGGCCTCACCCTCCCAGCAGGTTGGAAAACTGTTTTTT. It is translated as CASSLASPSQQVGKLFF.